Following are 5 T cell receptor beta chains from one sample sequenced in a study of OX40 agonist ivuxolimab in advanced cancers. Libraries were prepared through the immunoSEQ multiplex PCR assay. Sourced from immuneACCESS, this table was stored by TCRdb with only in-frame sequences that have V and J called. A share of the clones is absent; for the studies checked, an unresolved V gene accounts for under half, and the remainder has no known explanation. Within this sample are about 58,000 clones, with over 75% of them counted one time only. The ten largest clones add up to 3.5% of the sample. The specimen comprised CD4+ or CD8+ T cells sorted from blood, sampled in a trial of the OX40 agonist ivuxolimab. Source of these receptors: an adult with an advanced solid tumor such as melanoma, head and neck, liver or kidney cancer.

The CDR3 loop reads CASSSGGAIKTEAFF. The CDR3 DNA reads as TGTGCCAGCAGTTCCGGGGGGGCGATTAAAACTGAAGCTTTCTTT. This chain joins TRBV28 and TRBJ1-1; possible D gene TRBD1, 6 bases. The germline gives CDR1 MDHEN, CDR2 SYDVKM. The CDR3 sequence is 15 residues long. Trimming took 4 bases from V and 5 from J, leaving 17 bases between them.

The CDR3 DNA reads TGTGCCAGCAGCTTAGTACTAGCAGATACGCAGTATTTT. It translates to CASSLVLADTQYF. This chain joins TRBV7-6 and TRBJ2-3; a possible D gene is TRBD2 (5 bases). The CDR3 covers 13 residues. Germline CDR1 reads SGHVS; CDR2 reads FNYEAQ. Deletions cut 1 base from V and 4 bases from J, with 6 bases between.

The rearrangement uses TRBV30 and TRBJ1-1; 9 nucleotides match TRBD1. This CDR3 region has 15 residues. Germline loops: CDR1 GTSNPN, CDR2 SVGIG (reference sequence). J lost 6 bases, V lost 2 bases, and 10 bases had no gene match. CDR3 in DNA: TGTGCCTGGAGTACCTACGGGACAGGGCTGGCTGAAGCTTTCTTT. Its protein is CAWSTYGTGLAEAFF.

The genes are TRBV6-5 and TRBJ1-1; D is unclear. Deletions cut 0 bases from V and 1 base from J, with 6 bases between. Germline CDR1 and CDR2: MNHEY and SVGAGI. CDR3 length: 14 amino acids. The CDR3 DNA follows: TGTGCCAGCAGTTACTCGTGGCAGAACACTGAAGCTTTCTTT. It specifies CASSYSWQNTEAFF.

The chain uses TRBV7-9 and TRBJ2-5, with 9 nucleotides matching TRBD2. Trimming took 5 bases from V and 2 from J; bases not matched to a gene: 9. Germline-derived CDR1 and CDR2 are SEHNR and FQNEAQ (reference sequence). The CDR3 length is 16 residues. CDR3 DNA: TGTGCCAGCAGCCCAGATCTAGCGGGATTTCAAGAGACCCAGTACTTC. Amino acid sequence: CASSPDLAGFQETQYF. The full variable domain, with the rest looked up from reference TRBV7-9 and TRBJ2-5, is DTGVSQNPRHKITKRGQNVTFRCDPISEHNRLYWYRQTLGQGPEFLTYFQNEAQLEKSRLLSDRFSAERPKGSFSTLEIQRTEQGDSAMYLCASSPDLAGFQETQYFGPGTRLLVL.